The clone carrying this TCR beta chain was detected a few times. Germline loops: CDR1 SGHVS, CDR2 FNYEAQ. The CDR3 consists of 14 residues. Trimming cost V 2 bases and J 8 bases, with 12 bases left between them. The data originate from a study of blood T cell repertoires in COVID-19. Here immunoSEQ multiplex PCR was the method, and the copy in TCRdb shows in-frame clones only, minus some. Of about 41,000 clones in the sample, around 83% were seen once. This chain joins TRBV7-6 and TRBJ1-4; D is undetermined. This TCR was sampled from a woman older than 75 with active or convalescent COVID-19. Sequences were obtained from peripheral blood. This chain's CDR3 is CASSLRPVGEKLFF. The CDR3 nucleotides read TGTGCCAGCAGCTTAAGGCCGGTCGGGGAAAAACTGTTTTTT.